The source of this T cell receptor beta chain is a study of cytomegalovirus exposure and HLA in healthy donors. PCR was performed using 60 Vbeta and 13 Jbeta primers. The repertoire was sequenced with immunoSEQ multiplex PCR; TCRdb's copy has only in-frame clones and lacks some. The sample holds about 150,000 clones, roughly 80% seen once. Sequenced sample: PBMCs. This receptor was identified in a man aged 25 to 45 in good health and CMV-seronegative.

CDR3 loop: CASLFREQFF. DNA for the CDR3: TGTGCCAGCTTATTCCGTGAGCAGTTCTTC. The chain carries TRBV2 and TRBJ2-1; D is uncertain. Trimming took 8 bases from V and 9 from J, leaving 8 bases between them. Germline V CDR1 and CDR2: SNHLY, FYNNEI. CDR3 length equals 10 residues.